This T cell receptor beta chain was identified in a study of T cell responses to AZD1222 COVID-19 vaccine. Study-wide findings and caveats: Clonal diversity was possibly underestimated, and the donors were mostly white British, with more females. The span of vaccine-associated CD4 TCRs extended across spike, with dominance at 160-218 and 743-854.

Sequenced by immunoSEQ multiplex PCR; TCRdb stores in-frame clones only, minus some. The sample consists of 90,000 to 120,000 clones, about 90% of them appearing once. Remarks on this clone: As yet, its antigen is unknown.

V was cut by 6 bases and J by 3 bases, with 6 bases left in between. Germline CDR1 and CDR2: MNHEY and SVGEGT. CDR3 length equals 12 residues. The TCR was taken from an adult who received the AZD1222 COVID-19 vaccine. Sequenced material: peripheral blood, taken 28 days after the second AZD1222 dose. This chain links TRBV6-2 or TRBV6-3 with TRBJ2-1; no clear D. CDR3: CASSLRYNEQFF. CDR3 sequence (DNA): TGTGCCAGCAGCCTACGCTACAATGAGCAGTTCTTC.